This T cell receptor (beta chain) was recorded in a study of cytomegalovirus exposure and HLA in healthy donors. PCR was performed using 60 Vbeta and 13 Jbeta primers. This table comes from immunoSEQ multiplex PCR, and its TCRdb copy is limited to in-frame clones, with some not included. The sample records approximately 170,000 clones, roughly 80% being singletons. Worth noting for this clone: Its target is unknown.

General study points: Per a prior analysis, the majority of TCR beta V segments were productive roughly 87% or roughly 30% of the time. Certain sequence variants were highly shared and formed a cluster, and this cluster was likely a sequencing artifact.

CDR1 and CDR2 from the germline V gene are ENHRY and SYGVKD. With 0 bases removed from V and 5 bases from J, the gap between germline ends came to 10 bases. The CDR3 sequence is 15 residues long. The clonotype comes from a man between 18 and 35 years old in good health and CMV-seropositive. What was sequenced was PBMCs. The V gene is TRBV10-3, the J gene TRBJ2-2, with TRBD1 as a possible D gene (6 bases). The CDR3 DNA reads as TGTGCCATCAGTGAGTCAGGGGGTAGGACCGGGGAGCTGTTTTTT. Translation: CAISESGGRTGELFF.